The 26 T cell receptor beta chains below all came from one sample that was sequenced in a study of cytomegalovirus exposure and HLA in healthy donors. The PCR employed 60 Vbeta primers together with 13 Jbeta primers. Sequencing was performed with immunoSEQ multiplex PCR; in TCRdb, only in-frame clones are kept and a portion is missing. The sample lists 120,000 or so clones, roughly 75% occurring once. What was sequenced was PBMCs. The receptor set was obtained from a man aged 25-45 years in good health and CMV-seropositive.

The chain joins TRBV27 to TRBJ2-3, with TRBD2 identical over 7 bases. This CDR3 has 14 residues. Germline V gene sequence: CDR1 MNHEY, CDR2 SMNVEV (reference sequence). Trimming at V came to 2 bases and at J to 7 bases, leaving 6 bases not matched to a gene. CDR3 nucleotide sequence: TGTGCCAGCAGTTTAGGAGGGAGGGTAAATACGCAGTATTTT. Translated: CASSLGGRVNTQYF.

This chain links TRBV7-6 with TRBJ1-2; TRBD1 matches at 10 bases. CDR1 is SGHVS and CDR2 is FNYEAQ in the germline V gene. With 5 bases clipped from V and 7 bases from J, the junction kept 7 bases outside the gene matches. This CDR3 contains 14 residues. Here the CDR3 DNA reads TGTGCCAGCAGCCCGACAGGGGGCCAAGGTGGCTACACCTTC. Protein: CASSPTGGQGGYTF. The entire variable domain, with the rest obtained from reference TRBV7-6 and TRBJ1-2, is as follows: GAGVSQSPRYKVTKRGQDVALRCDPISGHVSLYWYRQALGQGPEFLTYFNYEAQQDKSGLPNDRFSAERPEGSISTLTIQRTEQRDSAMYRCASSPTGGQGGYTFGSGTRLTVV.

This sequence joins TRBV11-3 and TRBJ2-7; D uncertain. The V gene lost 1 base and the J gene lost 3 bases, with 10 bases spanning the gap. The CDR3 loop spans 14 amino acids. Germline CDR1 reads SGHNT; CDR2 reads YENEEA. The CDR3 DNA follows: TGTGCCAGCAGCTTAGGCCCGGAGAGCTACGAGCAGTACTTC. This codes for CASSLGPESYEQYF.

The chain uses TRBV6-1 and TRBJ1-4; D is perhaps TRBD1 (5 bases). The V gene lost 0 bases and the J gene lost 4 bases, with 9 bases spanning the gap. Germline V gene data show CDR1 as MNHNS and CDR2 as SASEGT. The CDR3 covers 15 residues. CDR3 sequence: CASSEAGRGNEKLFF. The CDR3 coding sequence is TGTGCCAGCAGTGAAGCGGGGCGAGGTAATGAAAAACTGTTTTTT.

The chain employs TRBV9 and TRBJ2-1; TRBD2 aligns across 10 bases. The CDR3 consists of 15 residues. V dropped 0 bases and J dropped 6; count of bases not matched to a gene: 3. Germline loops: CDR1 SGDLS, CDR2 YYNGEE. In DNA, the CDR3 is TGTGCCAGCAGCGTAGGTTCTAGCGGGAGCAATGAGCAGTTCTTC. Protein sequence: CASSVGSSGSNEQFF. Filled out from reference TRBV9 and TRBJ2-1, the complete variable domain reads DSGVTQTPKHLITATGQRVTLRCSPRSGDLSVYWYQQSLDQGLQFLIQYYNGEERAKGNILERFSAQQFPDLHSELNLSSLELGDSALYFCASSVGSSGSNEQFFGPGTRLTVL.

This clone has just a few counts. CDR3 sequence (DNA): TGTGCCAGCAGCGTAGGAGGTCGCTACGAGCAGTACTTC. Its protein product is CASSVGGRYEQYF. The chain couples TRBV9 to TRBJ2-7; D gene ambiguous. Germline values: CDR1 SGDLS, CDR2 YYNGEE. The CDR3 has 13 amino acids. Trimming took off 0 bases at V and 3 bases at J, with 7 bases between the two ends. Full variable domain (outside the CDR3, taken from reference TRBV9 and TRBJ2-7): DSGVTQTPKHLITATGQRVTLRCSPRSGDLSVYWYQQSLDQGLQFLIQYYNGEERAKGNILERFSAQQFPDLHSELNLSSLELGDSALYFCASSVGGRYEQYFGPGTRLTVT.

The V gene is TRBV29-1, the J gene TRBJ2-7; 7 nucleotides line up with TRBD1. This CDR3 spans 13 amino acids. The germline gives CDR1 SQVTM, CDR2 ANQGSEA. V dropped 4 bases and J dropped 3; count of bases not matched to a gene: 6. The CDR3: CSVVDRASYEQYF. CDR3 DNA: TGCAGCGTTGTCGACAGGGCGAGCTACGAGCAGTACTTC.

There are a few counts of this clone. The rearrangement uses TRBV11-2 and TRBJ2-7; 9 nucleotides align to TRBD2. J lost 7 bases, V lost 3 bases, and 13 bases had no gene match. The CDR3 loop spans 16 amino acids. The germline CDR1 and CDR2 sequences are SGHAT and FQNNGV. DNA of the CDR3: TGTGCCAGCAGCTTTCGGGGGGCGGGAGGGTCTTATGAGCAGTACTTC. It is translated as CASSFRGAGGSYEQYF. The full variable domain, its missing parts supplied by reference TRBV11-2 and TRBJ2-7, is EAGVAQSPRYKIIEKRQSVAFWCNPISGHATLYWYQQILGQGPKLLIQFQNNGVVDDSQLPKDRFSAERLKGVDSTLKIQPAKLEDSAVYLCASSFRGAGGSYEQYFGPGTRLTVT.

V gene TRBV5-8 combines with J gene TRBJ2-1; tentative D call: TRBD2 (6 bases). The CDR3 loop spans 14 amino acids. Germline lookup yields CDR1 SGHTS and CDR2 YDEGEE. The V gene lost 4 bases and the J gene lost 9 bases, with 17 bases spanning the gap. CDR3: CASSQWEAVGEQFF. CDR3 sequence (DNA): TGTGCCAGCAGCCAGTGGGAGGCGGTGGGTGAGCAGTTCTTC.

The J gene is TRBJ2-3, the V gene TRBV7-6; no clear D. Germline V gene sequence: CDR1 SGHVS, CDR2 FNYEAQ. The germline V and J ends were trimmed by 6 bases and 2 bases, with 15 bases remaining between them. The CDR3 runs to 15 residues. The CDR3 sequence: CASSALRFDTDTQYF. CDR3 nucleotide sequence: TGTGCCAGCAGTGCACTACGTTTTGACACAGATACGCAGTATTTT.

This clone has just one count. The chain carries TRBV28 and TRBJ2-3, with 8 bases lining up with TRBD1. V lost 7 bases, J lost 6 bases, and 9 bases stayed unmatched. CDR3 length: 14 amino acids. Germline V gives CDR1 MDHEN, CDR2 SYDVKM. In DNA form, the CDR3 reads TGTGCCAGCAAAGAGGACAGGGAGCTGGATACGCAGTATTTT. This gives the protein CASKEDRELDTQYF.

This clone was found a few times. The chain combines TRBV5-4 with TRBJ2-7; 9 positions match TRBD1. The CDR3 covers 15 residues. After removal of 4 bases from V and 3 bases from J, the junction contained 8 bases not matched to a gene. Looked up from germline, CDR1 is SGHNT and CDR2 is YYREEE (reference sequence). CDR3 nucleotide sequence: TGTGCCAGCAGCCCCACGGGACAGGGAGTCTACGAGCAGTACTTC. It is translated as CASSPTGQGVYEQYF. Full variable domain (outside the CDR3, taken from reference TRBV5-4 and TRBJ2-7): ETGVTQSPTHLIKTRGQQVTLRCSSQSGHNTVSWYQQALGQGPQFIFQYYREEENGRGNFPPRFSGLQFPNYSSELNVNALELDDSALYLCASSPTGQGVYEQYFGPGTRLTVT.

For the CDR3, the DNA is TGTGCCAGCAGCTTGAGTCGGGTTACAGATACGCAGTATTTT. Protein sequence: CASSLSRVTDTQYF. The rearrangement uses TRBV7-6 and TRBJ2-3, with unresolved D. The germline V gene encodes CDR1 SGHVS and CDR2 FNYEAQ. This CDR3 is built from 14 residues. The ends were cut back, 3 bases at V and 3 bases at J, with 10 bases in the middle.

This sequence joins TRBV15 and TRBJ2-1; a possible D gene is TRBD1 (6 bases). The length of the CDR3 is 15 residues. CDR1 and CDR2 (germline): LNHNV, YYDKDF (reference sequence). V lost 3 bases and J lost 8, with 17 bases in between. CDR3 DNA: TGTGCCACCAGCAGCGCCCGACAGGTGGCTGATGAGCAGTTCTTC. Translation: CATSSARQVADEQFF. Together with reference TRBV15 and TRBJ2-1, the CDR3 gives the full variable domain: DAMVIQNPRYQVTQFGKPVTLSCSQTLNHNVMYWYQQKSSQAPKLLFHYYDKDFNNEADTPDNFQSRRPNTSFCFLDIRSPGLGDTAMYLCATSSARQVADEQFFGPGTRLTVL.

V is TRBV11-3 and J is TRBJ2-1; 16 bases map to TRBD2. This CDR3 is built from 16 residues. The V gene end was trimmed by 3 bases and the J gene end by 10 bases; junction bases not matched to a gene: 6. Germline V gene data show CDR1 as SGHNT and CDR2 as YENEEA. CDR3 loop: CASSLGLAGGPGEQFF. CDR3 nucleotides: TGTGCCAGCAGCTTGGGACTAGCGGGAGGGCCAGGGGAGCAGTTCTTC.

This chain links TRBV7-9 with TRBJ2-5; a weak D match, TRBD1 (5 bases). This CDR3 has 14 residues. Germline CDR1 is SEHNR and CDR2 is FQNEAQ (reference sequence). Trimming shortened V by 3 bases and J by 1 base, and 9 bases separated the two germline ends. The CDR3 here is CASSFTGPQETQYF. The CDR3 DNA follows: TGTGCCAGCAGCTTTACAGGTCCCCAAGAGACCCAGTACTTC.

This chain joins TRBV28 and TRBJ1-1, with TRBD1 identical over 10 bases. The length of the CDR3 is 14 residues. The V segment lost 6 bases and the J segment 6 bases; nucleotides outside the gene matches: 7. CDR1 is MDHEN and CDR2 is SYDVKM in the germline V gene. CDR3 in amino acids: CASSLTGGGSEAFF. DNA of the CDR3: TGTGCCAGCAGCCTGACAGGGGGCGGGTCTGAAGCTTTCTTT.

This chain connects TRBV7-9 to TRBJ2-3; D remains unclear. This CDR3 is built from 13 residues. Germline V lookup: CDR1 SEHNR, CDR2 FQNEAQ (reference sequence). V dropped 6 bases and J dropped 4 bases, with 11 bases sitting between them. Written as DNA, the CDR3 is TGTGCCAGCAGTCGATCCCAGGCAGATACGCAGTATTTT. It is translated as CASSRSQADTQYF.

The V and J genes are TRBV5-4 and TRBJ1-2; 9 bases agree with TRBD1. Trimming removed 4 bases from V and 7 bases from J; junction bases left unmatched: 8. The CDR3 sequence is 14 residues long. CDR1 and CDR2 (germline): SGHNT, YYREEE (reference sequence). The CDR3 DNA is TGTGCCAGCAGCCTAGACAGGGGGTCCGGTGGCTACACCTTC. This encodes CASSLDRGSGGYTF.

The chain joins TRBV27 to TRBJ1-5; TRBD1 matches 7 bases. Germline-derived CDR1 and CDR2 are MNHEY and SMNVEV (reference sequence). J gave up 0 bases and V 5 bases, and 7 bases lay outside the gene matches. The CDR3 has 16 residues. The CDR3 nucleotides read TGTGCCAGCAGTACCAGACAGGGCGGTAGCAATCAGCCCCAGCATTTT. Protein sequence: CASSTRQGGSNQPQHF.

The rearrangement links TRBV10-1 to TRBJ2-5, with D possibly TRBD2 on 5 matching bases. V was pared by 0 bases and J by 5 bases, with 10 bases between. Germline lookup yields CDR1 WNHNN and CDR2 SYGVQD (reference sequence). The CDR3 is made up of 14 amino acids. The CDR3 DNA reads as TGCGCCAGCAGTGAGTCGATCCGCGGGGAGACCCAGTACTTC. Residues: CASSESIRGETQYF.

V is TRBV5-1 and J is TRBJ2-1; TRBD1 matches at 12 bases. The germline V gene has CDR1 SGHRS and CDR2 YFSETQ. This CDR3 has 17 amino acids. J was trimmed by 6 bases and V by 3 bases; bases with no gene match: 10. CDR3: CASSSPPGTGGLNEQFF. The DNA for the CDR3 is TGCGCCAGCAGCTCACCCCCCGGGACAGGGGGCCTCAATGAGCAGTTCTTC.

The chain has TRBV27 and TRBJ2-7; D may be TRBD2 (5 bases). V was clipped by 6 bases and J by 6 bases, with 15 bases between them. Germline loops: CDR1 MNHEY, CDR2 SMNVEV (reference sequence). The CDR3 contains 13 residues. The CDR3 DNA reads as TGTGCCAGCAGCCCTGCGTACCGGGGCGAGCAGTACTTC. Translated: CASSPAYRGEQYF.

In nucleotides, the CDR3 is TGTGCCAGCAGTTTGTCGGGACAGCACTATGGCTACACCTTC. Translation: CASSLSGQHYGYTF. V and J are TRBV28 and TRBJ1-2, with 7 bases aligning to TRBD1. The germline gives CDR1 MDHEN, CDR2 SYDVKM. V trimming: 3 bases; J trimming: 3 bases; junction bases outside the gene matches: 4. CDR3 length: 14 residues.

The V call is TRBV21-1, the J call TRBJ2-7; the table's D gene call, TRBD2, was not cross checked with the DNA. TRBV21-1 represents a pseudogene. The CDR3 consists of 14 residues. This chain's CDR3 is CASSKEGGETEQYF. The CDR3 DNA sequence: TGTGCCAGCAGCAAAGAAGGTGGAGAGACCGAGCAGTACTTC.

V usage is TRBV30 and J usage is TRBJ1-2, with D tentatively TRBD1 (5 bases). From germline, CDR1 is GTSNPN and CDR2 SVGIG (reference sequence). Trimming shortened V by 2 bases and J by 8 bases, and 21 bases separated the two germline ends. CDR3 length equals 15 residues. The CDR3 region is CAWSPPVGLRGGYTF. In DNA, the CDR3 is TGTGCCTGGAGTCCGCCCGTCGGACTACGGGGCGGCTACACCTTC.